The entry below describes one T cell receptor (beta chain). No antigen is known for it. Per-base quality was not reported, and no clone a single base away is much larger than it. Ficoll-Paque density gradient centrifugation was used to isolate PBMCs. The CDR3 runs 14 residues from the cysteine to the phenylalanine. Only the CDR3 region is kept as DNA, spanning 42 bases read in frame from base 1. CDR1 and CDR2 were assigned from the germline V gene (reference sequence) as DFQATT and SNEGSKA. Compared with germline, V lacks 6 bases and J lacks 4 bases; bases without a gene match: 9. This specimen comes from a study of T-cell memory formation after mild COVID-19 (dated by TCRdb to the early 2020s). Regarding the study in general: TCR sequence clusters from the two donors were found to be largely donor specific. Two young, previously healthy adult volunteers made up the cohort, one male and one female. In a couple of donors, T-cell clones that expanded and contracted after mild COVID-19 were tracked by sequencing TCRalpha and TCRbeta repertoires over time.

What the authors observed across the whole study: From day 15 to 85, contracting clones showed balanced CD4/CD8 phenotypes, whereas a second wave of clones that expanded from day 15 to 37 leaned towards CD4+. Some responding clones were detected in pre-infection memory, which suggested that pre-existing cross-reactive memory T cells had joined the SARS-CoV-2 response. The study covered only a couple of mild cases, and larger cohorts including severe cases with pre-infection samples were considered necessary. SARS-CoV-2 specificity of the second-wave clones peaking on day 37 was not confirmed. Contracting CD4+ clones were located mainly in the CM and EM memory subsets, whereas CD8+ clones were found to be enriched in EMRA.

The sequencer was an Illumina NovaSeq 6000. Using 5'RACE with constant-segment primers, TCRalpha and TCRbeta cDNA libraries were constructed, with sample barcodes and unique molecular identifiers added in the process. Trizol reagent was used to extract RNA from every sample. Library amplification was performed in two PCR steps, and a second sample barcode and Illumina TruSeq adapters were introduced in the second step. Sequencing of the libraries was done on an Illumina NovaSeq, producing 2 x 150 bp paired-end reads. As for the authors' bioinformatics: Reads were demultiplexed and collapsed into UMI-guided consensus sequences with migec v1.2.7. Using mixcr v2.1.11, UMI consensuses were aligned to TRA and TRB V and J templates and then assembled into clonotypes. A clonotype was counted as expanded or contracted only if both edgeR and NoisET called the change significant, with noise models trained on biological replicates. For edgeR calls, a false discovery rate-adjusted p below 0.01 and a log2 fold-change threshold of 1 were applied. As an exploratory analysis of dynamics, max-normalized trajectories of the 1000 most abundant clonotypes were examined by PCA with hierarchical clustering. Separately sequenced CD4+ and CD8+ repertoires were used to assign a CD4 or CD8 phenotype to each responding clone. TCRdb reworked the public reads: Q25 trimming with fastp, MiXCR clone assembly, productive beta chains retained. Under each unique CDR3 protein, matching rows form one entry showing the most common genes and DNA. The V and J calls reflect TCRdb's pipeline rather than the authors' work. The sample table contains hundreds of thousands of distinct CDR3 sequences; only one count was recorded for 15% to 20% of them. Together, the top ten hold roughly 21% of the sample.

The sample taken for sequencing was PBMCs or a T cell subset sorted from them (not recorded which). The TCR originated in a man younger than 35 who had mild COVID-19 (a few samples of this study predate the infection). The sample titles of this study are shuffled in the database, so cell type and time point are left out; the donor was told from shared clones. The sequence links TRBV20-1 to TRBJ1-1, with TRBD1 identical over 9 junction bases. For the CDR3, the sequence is CSAQQGAVATEAFF. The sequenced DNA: TGCAGTGCCCAACAGGGGGCTGTCGCCACTGAAGCTTTCTTT.